Listed below are T cell receptor beta chains from one sample, sequenced in a study of cytomegalovirus exposure and HLA in healthy donors. Assay: immunoSEQ multiplex PCR; the TCRdb copy retains only in-frame clones and omits some. The sample has roughly 170,000 clones; roughly four fifths are singletons. The sequencing sample was made of PBMCs. The receptor set was obtained from a girl aged 5-17 years in good health and CMV-seropositive. Both conserved end residues are part of each CDR3. The D gene is left open where the match is weak. Some rows mark clone size as missing; the rest say once, few, many or name a class of expanded clone.

J gene,D gene,clone size,V gene,CDR3 DNA,CDR3 protein
TRBJ1-4,NA,NA,TRBV6-7,TGTGCCAGCAGTTACTCGATATCCGGACATCCTAATGAAAAACTGTTTTTT,CASSYSISGHPNEKLFF
TRBJ1-3,NA,NA,TRBV15,TGTGCCACCAGCAGAGGAAAAGGGGAGGTTTACACCATATATTTT,CATSRGKGEVYTIYF
TRBJ1-3,NA,NA,TRBV5-1,TGCGCCAGCAGCTCTGGAGGGCCCTCTGGAAACACCATATATTTT,CASSSGGPSGNTIYF
TRBJ2-5,TRBD2,NA,TRBV14,TGTGCCAGCAGCCCAGCCCGGGGCGGGAGGGTTCCTCAAGAGACCCAGTACTTC,CASSPARGGRVPQETQYF
TRBJ2-3,TRBD2,once,TRBV7-6,TGTGCCAGCAGCTTATTACTAGCGGGCACAGATACGCAGTATTTT,CASSLLLAGTDTQYF
TRBJ1-1,TRBD1,NA,TRBV5-6,TGTGCCAGCAGCTTGGTATTCCGGGACAGGGGCTTGCGGGAGGCTTTCTTT,CASSLVFRDRGLREAFF
TRBJ1-2,NA,NA,TRBV2,TGTGCCAGCAGAGGGGACGGGGACAATGGCTACACCTTC,CASRGDGDNGYTF
TRBJ1-4,NA,NA,TRBV4-1,TGCGCCAGCAGCCAAAATACCGCGAGGATGGCTAATGAAAAACTGTTTTTT,CASSQNTARMANEKLFF
TRBJ2-3,TRBD1,NA,TRBV19,TGTGCCAGTAGTACCCTTGGACAGGGGGCTGGAGATACGCAGTATTTT,CASSTLGQGAGDTQYF
TRBJ1-1,TRBD1,NA,TRBV7-6,TGTGCCAGCAGCTTCAGATCAGGGGGTACGGAAGCTTTCTTT,CASSFRSGGTEAFF
TRBJ2-3,TRBD2,NA,TRBV6-4,TGTGCCAGCAGTGAGCGGGGGGGCACAGATACGCAGTATTTT,CASSERGGTDTQYF
TRBJ2-1,TRBD1,few,TRBV2,TGTGCCAGCAGTCCACAGGGGTTGGGCAATGAGCAGTTCTTC,CASSPQGLGNEQFF
TRBJ2-3,NA,NA,TRBV6-5,TGTGCCAGCAGTTACCTCCAGGGGAGAGATACGCAGTATTTT,CASSYLQGRDTQYF
TRBJ1-6,NA,NA,TRBV4-1,TGCGCCAGCAGCCAACCGACAGGAAGGCGTAATTCACCCCTCCACTTT,CASSQPTGRRNSPLHF
TRBJ1-1,NA,NA,TRBV29-1,TGCAGCGTTGTTTTAACTGAAGCTTTCTTT,CSVVLTEAFF
TRBJ2-7,NA,few,TRBV5-4,TGTGCCAGCAGCTTAGGCCTTAGCGGGCAGTACTTC,CASSLGLSGQYF
TRBJ2-7,NA,NA,TRBV20-1,TGCAGTATAAAGGGGGGGTACGAGCAGTACTTC,CSIKGGYEQYF
TRBJ2-3,NA,NA,TRBV5-1,TGCGCCAGCAGCTTGGAAGGGACTGTTCGAACAGATACGCAGTATTTT,CASSLEGTVRTDTQYF
TRBJ2-2,NA,once,TRBV7-9,TGTGCCAGCAGCGGGGCGCGGGGCCCGAACACCGGGGAGCTGTTTTTT,CASSGARGPNTGELFF
TRBJ1-1,NA,NA,TRBV7-9,TGTGCCAGCAGCTTCTGGACAGACTCGAACACTGAAGCTTTCTTT,CASSFWTDSNTEAFF
TRBJ1-3,NA,NA,TRBV7-7,TGTGCTAGCAGCCCCGGACAATCTGGAAACACCATATATTTT,CASSPGQSGNTIYF
TRBJ2-3,TRBD2,NA,TRBV5-1,TGCGCCAGCAGCCCACGGACTAGCGGGGGGTGGACAGATACGCAGTATTTT,CASSPRTSGGWTDTQYF
TRBJ2-7,NA,once,TRBV27,TGTGCCAGCAGTATACAACAGGAAGGCCGCTCCTACGAGCAGTACTTC,CASSIQQEGRSYEQYF
TRBJ2-4,TRBD2,NA,TRBV7-2,TGTGCCAGCAGCTTTGATAGCGGGATGTCTGGAATTCAGTACTTC,CASSFDSGMSGIQYF